A selection of T cell receptor beta chains follows, all from one sample in a study of Graves' ophthalmopathy and Graves' hyperthyroidism. TCRdb re-called the multiplex PCR reads through MiXCR, storing one row per CDR3 protein. The sample consists of about 480,000 distinct CDR3 sequences, approximately 14% of them appearing once. Sequencing was done on a sample of blood. These receptor sequences come from a woman aged 25 to 45 with Graves' ophthalmopathy. The CDR3 runs from the conserved cysteine through the conserved F or W. A D gene is named only where the DNA matches it firmly. Some rows have no size entry. The others give once, few or many, or a class for an expanded clone.

clone size	D gene	V gene	J gene	CDR3 DNA	CDR3 protein
many	-	TRBV6-5	TRBJ1-1	TGTGCCAGCCTGCGGAGTAACACTGAAGCTTTCTTT	CASLRSNTEAFF
many	TRBD1	TRBV27	TRBJ1-1	TGTGCCAGCAGCCAGATGGGACAGATGAACACTGAAGCTTTCTTT	CASSQMGQMNTEAFF
many	TRBD2	TRBV6-1	TRBJ2-7	TGTGCCAGCAGTGATGGCGGGGGAGGACACTACGAGCAGTACTTC	CASSDGGGGHYEQYF
many	-	TRBV29-1	TRBJ2-7	TGCAGCGTTGGGCAGGCCTCCTACGAGCAGTACTTC	CSVGQASYEQYF
many	-	TRBV7-3	TRBJ2-2	TGTGCCAGCAGCTTAGGACTAAGTTACACCGGGGAGCTGTTTTTT	CASSLGLSYTGELFF
many	TRBD1	TRBV20-1	TRBJ1-1	TGCAGTGTTAAAGGGGACCAGGGGGGAGAGACTGAAGCTTTCTTT	CSVKGDQGGETEAFF
many	-	TRBV6-1	TRBJ2-7	TGTGCCAGCAGTGAAGTAGGAGGGTACTCCTACGAGCAGTACTTC	CASSEVGGYSYEQYF
many	TRBD1	TRBV5-4	TRBJ1-1	TGTGCCAGCACCCGAGGGCAGGGGGAAGAAGCTTTCTTT	CASTRGQGEEAFF
few	-	TRBV6-1	TRBJ2-7	TGTGCCAGCAACCTCCCCTACGAGCAGTACTTC	CASNLPYEQYF
many	-	TRBV5-5	TRBJ2-2	TGTGCCAGCAGCTTGTGGCCAGACACCGGGGAGCTGTTTTTT	CASSLWPDTGELFF
few	TRBD2	TRBV20-1	TRBJ2-7	TGCAGTGCTAGTATCGGGGGGTACACCTACGAGCAGTACTTC	CSASIGGYTYEQYF
-	-	TRBV4-1	TRBJ2-4	TGCGCCAGCAGCCAACTACGGGGCACTGGCAACATTCAGTACTTC	CASSQLRGTGNIQYF
many	-	TRBV15	TRBJ1-5	TGTGCCACCAGCAGAGATCCATCAGGGCTAGCGCCCCAGCATTTT	CATSRDPSGLAPQHF
few	-	TRBV5-6	TRBJ2-7	TGTGCCAGCACCATTTGGCCGGACAGATTCTCCTACGAGCAGTACTTC	CASTIWPDRFSYEQYF
many	-	TRBV6-5	TRBJ2-7	TGTGCCAGCAGCCACGGACCTCTGGGCGAGCAGTACTTC	CASSHGPLGEQYF
many	-	TRBV28	TRBJ1-6	TGTGCCAGCCTCCAACAGGGAATGGGGCCCCTCCACTTT	CASLQQGMGPLHF
many	-	TRBV11-3	TRBJ2-7	TGTGCCAGCAGCCCATCCCGACAGCCAGGGTACGAGCAGTACTTC	CASSPSRQPGYEQYF
many	TRBD1	TRBV11-3	TRBJ2-7	TGTGCCAGCAGCTCCCGGGACAGGGATCTTCACGAGCAGTACTTC	CASSSRDRDLHEQYF
few	TRBD1	TRBV11-1	TRBJ2-7	TGTGCCAGCAGCCCCGAGGGGGGACAGGGGGCCACCTACGAGCAGTACTTC	CASSPEGGQGATYEQYF
many	-	TRBV28	TRBJ2-4	TGTGCCAGCAGTTTAGGGGGTAGCCGGGACATTCAGTACTTC	CASSLGGSRDIQYF
many	-	TRBV5-1	TRBJ1-6	TGCGCCAGCAGCTTGGGGGGCCCTCAGTATAATTCACCCCTCCACTTT	CASSLGGPQYNSPLHF
many	-	TRBV6-1	TRBJ2-2	TGTGCCAGCACTCCCCGGACAGAATTAACCGGGGAGCTGTTTTTT	CASTPRTELTGELFF
-	-	TRBV12-3/TRBV12-4	TRBJ1-1	TGTGCCAGCATCGTTTGGGACGGTGAGACTGAAGCTTTCTTT	CASIVWDGETEAFF
-	-	TRBV12-3/TRBV12-4	TRBJ2-7	TGTGCCAGCAGTTTAGGAGGCGCGGGTCAGGCCCGGGGCTCCTACGAGCAGTACTTC	CASSLGGAGQARGSYEQYF
many	-	TRBV10-3	TRBJ2-2	TGTGCCATCCGCGTGACGGACGCGACGACCACCGGGGAGCTGTTTTTT	CAIRVTDATTTGELFF
many	-	TRBV9	TRBJ1-2	TGTGCCAGCAGCCCAGAGGCCCGTGTAGTTAGGGATGGCTACACCTTC	CASSPEARVVRDGYTF
many	-	TRBV12-3/TRBV12-4	TRBJ1-3	TGTGCCATCCTAACCGGGGGGGGTGCACCTGGAAACACCATATATTTT	CAILTGGGAPGNTIYF
-	TRBD1	TRBV18	TRBJ2-2	TGTGCCAGCTCACCGGCGGACAGGGTGAACACCGGGGAGCTGTTTTTT	CASSPADRVNTGELFF
-	-	TRBV6-1	TRBJ1-5	TGTGCCAGCCGTCGAATGACGGGAGGCAATCAGCCCCAGCATTTT	CASRRMTGGNQPQHF